The clone carrying this T cell receptor beta chain shows up as medium-sized by frequency. What it binds is not known. The data stem from a study of T cell clusters in autoimmune cytopenias. Per the germline V gene, CDR1 is KGHDR and CDR2 is SFDVKD. The CDR3 is made up of 12 amino acids. TRB was amplified by touch-down multiplex PCR, primer pools A and B combined. After re-calling the multiplex PCR reads, TCRdb lists one entry per CDR3 protein, DNA absent. The repertoire table contains about 630 distinct CDR3 sequences. Each sample's input was about 270 ng genomic DNA, 38,000 or so genome equivalents. Whole-study results and caveats: Physiological T cell clusters of healthy donors were apparently absent in primary autoimmune cytopenia patients.

The same specimen was also included in a second study, on T cell repertoires in aging, cancer and after chemotherapy. From that study: Paired samples before and after chemotherapy came from chronic lymphocytic leukemia patients on fludarabine- or bendamustine-based regimens. Compared with age-matched healthy donors, untreated hematological or solid cancer patients showed higher blood TCR clonality. Healthy donors lost TCR diversity with age mainly through richness, cancer patients through richness and evenness.

The chain joins TRBV24-1 to TRBJ2-7; TCRdb lists TRBD1, though no DNA is available to test this call. This sequence was found in a human donor with an autoimmune cytopenia or autoimmune hepatitis (not recorded which). What was sequenced was peripheral blood. The CDR3 sequence is CATSDYRGEQYF.